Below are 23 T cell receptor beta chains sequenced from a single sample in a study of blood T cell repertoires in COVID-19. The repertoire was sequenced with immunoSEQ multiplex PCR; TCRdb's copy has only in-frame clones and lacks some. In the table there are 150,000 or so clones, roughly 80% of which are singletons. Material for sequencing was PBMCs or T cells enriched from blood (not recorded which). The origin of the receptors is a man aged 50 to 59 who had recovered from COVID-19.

CDR3 amino acids: CASSPAGTSGSYEQYF. The CDR3 nucleotides are TGTGCCAGCAGCCCAGCGGGGACTAGCGGTAGTTACGAGCAGTACTTC. The J gene is TRBJ2-7, the V gene TRBV7-8; TRBD2 matches 11 bases. This CDR3 has 16 residues. The germline V gene encodes CDR1 SGHVS and CDR2 FQNEAQ. V lost 5 bases and J lost 4; bases outside the gene matches: 10.

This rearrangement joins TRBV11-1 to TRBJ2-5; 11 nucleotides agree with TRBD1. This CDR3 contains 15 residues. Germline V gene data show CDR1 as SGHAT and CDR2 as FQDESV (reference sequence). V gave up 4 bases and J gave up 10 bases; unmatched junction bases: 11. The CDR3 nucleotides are TGTGCCAGCAGCTCCGGGACAGGGGGTGTCGAGGACCAGTACTTC. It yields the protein CASSSGTGGVEDQYF.

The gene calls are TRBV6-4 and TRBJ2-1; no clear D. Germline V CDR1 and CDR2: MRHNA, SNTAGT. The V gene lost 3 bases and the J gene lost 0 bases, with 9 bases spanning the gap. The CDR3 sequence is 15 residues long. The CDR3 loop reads CASSESLGSYNEQFF. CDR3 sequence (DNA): TGTGCCAGCAGTGAAAGTCTCGGCTCCTACAATGAGCAGTTCTTC.

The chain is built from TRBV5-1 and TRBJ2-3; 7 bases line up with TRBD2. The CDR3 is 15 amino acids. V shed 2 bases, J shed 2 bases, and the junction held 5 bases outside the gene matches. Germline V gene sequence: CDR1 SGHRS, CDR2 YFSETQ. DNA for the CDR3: TGCGCCAGCAGCTTAACGGGACTATTCACAGATACGCAGTATTTT. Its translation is CASSLTGLFTDTQYF.

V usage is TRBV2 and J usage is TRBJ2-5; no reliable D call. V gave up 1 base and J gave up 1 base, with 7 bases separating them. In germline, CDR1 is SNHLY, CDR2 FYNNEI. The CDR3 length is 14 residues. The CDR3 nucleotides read TGTGCCAGCAGTGAAGTTACTGCCCAAGAGACCCAGTACTTC. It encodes CASSEVTAQETQYF.

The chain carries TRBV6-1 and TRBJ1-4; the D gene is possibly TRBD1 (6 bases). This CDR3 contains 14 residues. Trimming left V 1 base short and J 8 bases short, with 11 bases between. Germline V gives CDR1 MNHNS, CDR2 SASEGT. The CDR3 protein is CASSEGGLREKLFF. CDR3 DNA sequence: TGTGCCAGCAGTGAAGGGGGGCTCCGGGAAAAACTGTTTTTT.

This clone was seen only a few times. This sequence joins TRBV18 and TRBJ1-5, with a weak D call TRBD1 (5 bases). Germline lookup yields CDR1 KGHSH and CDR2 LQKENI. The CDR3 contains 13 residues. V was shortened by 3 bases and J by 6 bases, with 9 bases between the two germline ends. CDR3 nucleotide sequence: TGTGCCAGCTCACCCCCGGGGGGTCAGCCCCAGCATTTT. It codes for CASSPPGGQPQHF. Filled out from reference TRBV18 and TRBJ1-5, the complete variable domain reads NAGVMQNPRHLVRRRGQEARLRCSPMKGHSHVYWYRQLPEEGLKFMVYLQKENIIDESGMPKERFSAEFPKEGPSILRIQQVVRGDSAAYFCASSPPGGQPQHFGDGTRLSIL.

CDR3: CATGTGPPGELFF. The DNA for the CDR3 is TGTGCCACCGGGACAGGTCCTCCCGGGGAGCTGTTTTTT. The chain uses TRBV24-1 and TRBJ2-2, with 8 bases lining up with TRBD1. V was clipped by 9 bases and J by 6 bases; unmatched bases: 5. Germline CDR1 reads KGHDR; CDR2 reads SFDVKD. CDR3 length equals 13 residues.

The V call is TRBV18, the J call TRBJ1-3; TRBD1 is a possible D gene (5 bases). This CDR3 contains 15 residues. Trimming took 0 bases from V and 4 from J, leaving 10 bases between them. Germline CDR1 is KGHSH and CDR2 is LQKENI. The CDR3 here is CASSPPTERGNTIYF. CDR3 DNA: TGTGCCAGCTCACCACCGACAGAGCGAGGAAACACCATATATTTT.

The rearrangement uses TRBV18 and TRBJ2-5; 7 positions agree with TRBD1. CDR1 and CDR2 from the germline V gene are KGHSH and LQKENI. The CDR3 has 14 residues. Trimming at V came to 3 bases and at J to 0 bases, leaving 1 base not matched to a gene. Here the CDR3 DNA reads TGTGCCAGCTCACCGGGACAGAACCAAGAGACCCAGTACTTC. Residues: CASSPGQNQETQYF.

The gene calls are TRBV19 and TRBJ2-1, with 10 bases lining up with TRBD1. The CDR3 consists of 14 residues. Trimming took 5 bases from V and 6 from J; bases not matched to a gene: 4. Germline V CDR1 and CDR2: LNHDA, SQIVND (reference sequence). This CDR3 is CASSPRDRGNEQFF. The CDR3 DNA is TGTGCCAGTAGTCCCCGGGACAGGGGCAATGAGCAGTTCTTC.

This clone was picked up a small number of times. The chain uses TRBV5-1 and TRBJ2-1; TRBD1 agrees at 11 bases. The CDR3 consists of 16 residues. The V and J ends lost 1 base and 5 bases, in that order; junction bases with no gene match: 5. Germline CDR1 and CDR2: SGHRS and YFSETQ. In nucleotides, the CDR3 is TGCGCCAGCAGCTTGCCGGGACAGGGGGGACACAATGAGCAGTTCTTC. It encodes CASSLPGQGGHNEQFF.

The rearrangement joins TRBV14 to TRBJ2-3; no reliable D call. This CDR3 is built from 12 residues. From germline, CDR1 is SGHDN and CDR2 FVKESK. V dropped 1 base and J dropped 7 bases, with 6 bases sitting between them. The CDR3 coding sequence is TGTGCCAGCAGCCAAGGACTCAATACGCAGTATTTT. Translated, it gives CASSQGLNTQYF.

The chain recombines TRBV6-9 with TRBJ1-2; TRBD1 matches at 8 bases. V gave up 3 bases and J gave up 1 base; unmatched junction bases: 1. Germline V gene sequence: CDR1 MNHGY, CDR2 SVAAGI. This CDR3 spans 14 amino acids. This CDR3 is CASSYRGRNYGYTF. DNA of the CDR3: TGTGCCAGCAGTTACAGGGGGCGTAACTATGGCTACACCTTC.

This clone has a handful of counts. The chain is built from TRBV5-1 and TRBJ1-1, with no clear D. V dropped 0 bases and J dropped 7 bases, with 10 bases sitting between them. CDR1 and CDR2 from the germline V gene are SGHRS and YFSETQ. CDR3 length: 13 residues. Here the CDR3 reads CASSLESGYEAFF. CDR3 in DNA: TGCGCCAGCAGCTTGGAATCCGGGTATGAAGCTTTCTTT.

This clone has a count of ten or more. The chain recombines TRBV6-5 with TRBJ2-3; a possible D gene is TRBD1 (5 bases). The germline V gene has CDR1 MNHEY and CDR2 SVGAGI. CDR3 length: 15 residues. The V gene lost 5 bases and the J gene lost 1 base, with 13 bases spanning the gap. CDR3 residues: CASSLGGAGTDTQYF. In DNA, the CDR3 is TGTGCCAGCAGTCTAGGTGGGGCGGGCACAGATACGCAGTATTTT.

CDR3 region: CAWGPARSKLYGYTF. CDR3 DNA: TGTGCCTGGGGCCCCGCCCGGTCAAAACTCTATGGCTACACCTTC. The J gene is TRBJ1-2, the V gene TRBV30; D remains ambiguous. From germline, CDR1 is GTSNPN and CDR2 SVGIG (reference sequence). The CDR3 is 15 residues long. The germline V and J ends were trimmed by 5 bases and 4 bases, with 20 bases remaining between them.

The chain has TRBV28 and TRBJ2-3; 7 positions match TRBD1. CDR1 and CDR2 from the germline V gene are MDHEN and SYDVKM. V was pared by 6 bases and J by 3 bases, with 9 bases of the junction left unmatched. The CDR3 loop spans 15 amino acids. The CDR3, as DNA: TGTGCCAGCAGCCAGAGACAGGGCTGGACAGATACGCAGTATTTT. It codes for CASSQRQGWTDTQYF.

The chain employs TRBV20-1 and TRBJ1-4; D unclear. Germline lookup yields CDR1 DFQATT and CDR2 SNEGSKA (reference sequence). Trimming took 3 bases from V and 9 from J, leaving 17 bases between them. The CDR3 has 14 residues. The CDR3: CSASPQEGVKKLFF. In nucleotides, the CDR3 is TGCAGTGCTAGTCCCCAGGAGGGTGTGAAAAAACTGTTTTTT.

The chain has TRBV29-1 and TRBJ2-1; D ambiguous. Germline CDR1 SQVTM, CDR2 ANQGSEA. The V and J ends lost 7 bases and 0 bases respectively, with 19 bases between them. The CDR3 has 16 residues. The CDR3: CSANSPGTSSYNEQFF. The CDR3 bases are TGCAGCGCTAACTCGCCAGGAACCAGCTCCTACAATGAGCAGTTCTTC.

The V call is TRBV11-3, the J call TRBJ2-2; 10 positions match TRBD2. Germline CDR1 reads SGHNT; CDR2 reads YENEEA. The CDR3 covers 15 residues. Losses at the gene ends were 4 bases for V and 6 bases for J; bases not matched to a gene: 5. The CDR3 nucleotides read TGTGCCAGCAGCTCTAGCGGGAGCATTTCCGGGGAGCTGTTTTTT. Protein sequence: CASSSSGSISGELFF.

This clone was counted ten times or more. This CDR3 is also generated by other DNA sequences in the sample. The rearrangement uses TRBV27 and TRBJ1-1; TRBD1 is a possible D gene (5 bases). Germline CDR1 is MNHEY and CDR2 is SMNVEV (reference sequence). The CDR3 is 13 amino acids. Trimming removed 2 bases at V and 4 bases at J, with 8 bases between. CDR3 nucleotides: TGTGCCAGCAGTTTAGGGGGGATCACTGAAGCTTTCTTT. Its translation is CASSLGGITEAFF.

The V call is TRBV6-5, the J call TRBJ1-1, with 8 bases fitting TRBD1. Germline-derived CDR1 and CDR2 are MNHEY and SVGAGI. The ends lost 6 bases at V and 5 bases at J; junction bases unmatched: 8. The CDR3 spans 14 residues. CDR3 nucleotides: TGTGCCAGCAGAGAGACAGGGGAGTCGACTGAAGCTTTCTTT. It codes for CASRETGESTEAFF.